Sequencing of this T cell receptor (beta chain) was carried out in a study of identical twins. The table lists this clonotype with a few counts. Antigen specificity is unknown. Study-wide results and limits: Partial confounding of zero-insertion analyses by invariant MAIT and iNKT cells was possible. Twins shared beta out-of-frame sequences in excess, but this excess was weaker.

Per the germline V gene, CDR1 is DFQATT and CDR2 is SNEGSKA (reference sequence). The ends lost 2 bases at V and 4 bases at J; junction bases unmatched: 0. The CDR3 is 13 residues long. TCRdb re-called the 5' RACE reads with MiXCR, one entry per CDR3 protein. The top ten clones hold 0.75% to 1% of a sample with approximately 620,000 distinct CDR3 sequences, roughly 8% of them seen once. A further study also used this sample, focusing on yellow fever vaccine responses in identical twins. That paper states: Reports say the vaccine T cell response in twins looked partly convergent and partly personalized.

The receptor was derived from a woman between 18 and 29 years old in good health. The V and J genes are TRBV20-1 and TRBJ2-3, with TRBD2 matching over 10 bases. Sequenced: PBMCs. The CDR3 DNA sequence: TGCAGTGCTAGACTAGCGGGAGCAGATACGCAGTATTTT. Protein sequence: CSARLAGADTQYF.